Below are 20 T cell receptor beta chains sequenced from a single sample in a study of blood T cell repertoires in COVID-19. Generated by immunoSEQ multiplex PCR, the TCRdb table keeps only in-frame clones and is missing some. The table shows tens of thousands of clones, with 70% to 85% occurring only once. Sequenced: peripheral blood. These receptors all stem from a woman in her sixties or seventies with acute or convalescent COVID-19.

The chain combines TRBV12-3 or TRBV12-4 with TRBJ1-1; tentative D call: TRBD1 (5 bases). V was shortened by 3 bases and J by 7 bases, with 9 bases between the two germline ends. The CDR3 consists of 12 residues. The CDR3 DNA sequence: TGTGCCAGCAGTTTCTCCCAGGGTGAAGCTTTCTTT. Residues: CASSFSQGEAFF.

The chain links TRBV27 to TRBJ1-3; TRBD1 is a possible D gene (5 bases). From germline, CDR1 is MNHEY and CDR2 SMNVEV (reference sequence). V shed 9 bases and J shed 3 bases, with 24 bases lying between them. The CDR3 is 17 amino acids. The CDR3 DNA reads TGTGCCAGGATCACTACGGTCCCAACCGGGGGTGGAAACACCATATATTTT. This gives the protein CARITTVPTGGGNTIYF.

The chain combines TRBV14 with TRBJ1-4; 9 bases match TRBD1. The CDR3 has 14 amino acids. From germline, CDR1 is SGHDN and CDR2 FVKESK. V gave up 5 bases and J gave up 8 bases; unmatched junction bases: 6. The CDR3 is CASSSRDREEKLFF. CDR3 nucleotide sequence: TGTGCCAGCAGCTCCCGGGACAGGGAGGAAAAACTGTTTTTT. Together with reference TRBV14 and TRBJ1-4, the CDR3 gives the full variable domain: EAGVTQFPSHSVIEKGQTVTLRCDPISGHDNLYWYRRVMGKEIKFLLHFVKESKQDESGMPNNRFLAERTGGTYSTLKVQPAELEDSGVYFCASSSRDREEKLFFGSGTQLSVL.

J is TRBJ2-7 and V is TRBV7-9; TRBD1 agrees at 7 bases. CDR3 length equals 14 residues. Germline CDR1 reads SEHNR; CDR2 reads FQNEAQ (reference sequence). With V trimmed by 5 bases and J by 1 base, 5 bases remained unmatched. This CDR3 is CASSLTGLSYEQYF. The CDR3 DNA reads TGTGCCAGCAGCCTGACAGGGCTATCCTACGAGCAGTACTTC.

CDR3 sequence: CASSPRGTSGFYSYEQYF. CDR3 DNA: TGTGCCAGCTCACCACGGGGTACTAGCGGCTTTTATTCCTACGAGCAGTACTTC. V usage is TRBV18 and J usage is TRBJ2-7, with 8 positions matching TRBD2. The CDR3 has 18 amino acids. Trimming took 1 base from V and 1 from J; bases not matched to a gene: 12. The germline V gene encodes CDR1 KGHSH and CDR2 LQKENI.

The rearrangement joins TRBV7-9 to TRBJ2-5, with D perhaps TRBD1 (6 bases). Germline loops: CDR1 SEHNR, CDR2 FQNEAQ (reference sequence). CDR3 length equals 14 residues. Trimming removed 3 bases from V and 2 bases from J, with 10 bases in between. This CDR3 reads CASSFADRQETQYF. The CDR3 bases are TGTGCCAGCAGCTTCGCGGACAGACAAGAGACCCAGTACTTC.

This clone appeared a single time. J is TRBJ1-5 and V is TRBV6-6, with TRBD1 matching over 8 bases. Germline V gene data show CDR1 as MNHNY and CDR2 as SVGAGI (reference sequence). The CDR3 spans 15 residues. Trimming cost V 0 bases and J 7 bases; bases outside gene matches: 5. CDR3 region: CASSYSPGQGQPQHF. CDR3 in DNA: TGTGCCAGCAGTTACTCACCCGGACAGGGACAGCCCCAGCATTTT.

The V call is TRBV7-2, the J call TRBJ2-2; tentatively, D is TRBD1 (6 bases). Germline V gives CDR1 SGHTA, CDR2 FQGNSA. The V gene lost 5 bases and the J gene lost 4 bases, with 11 bases spanning the gap. The CDR3 has 14 residues. The CDR3 loop is CASSTTGTTGELFF. CDR3 nucleotide sequence: TGTGCCAGCAGCACCACAGGGACCACCGGGGAGCTGTTTTTT.

The chain employs TRBV28 and TRBJ2-3, with D possibly TRBD1 on 6 matching bases. In germline, CDR1 is MDHEN, CDR2 SYDVKM. With 8 bases removed from V and 1 base from J, the gap between germline ends came to 10 bases. The length of the CDR3 is 13 residues. The CDR3 protein is CASSPGGTDTQYF. The CDR3 DNA reads as TGTGCCAGCTCCCCAGGGGGCACAGATACGCAGTATTTT.

V gene TRBV11-2 combines with J gene TRBJ2-1; 10 bases agree with TRBD2. V lost 5 bases, J lost 4 bases, and 5 bases stayed unmatched. Germline lookup yields CDR1 SGHAT and CDR2 FQNNGV. This CDR3 region has 15 residues. In DNA form, the CDR3 reads TGTGCCAGCAGCCTATTAGCGGGAGGTTACAATGAGCAGTTCTTC. Protein sequence: CASSLLAGGYNEQFF.

This rearrangement joins TRBV11-2 to TRBJ2-7; no clear D. The V end was cut by 5 bases, the J end by 4 bases, with 6 bases between. CDR1 SGHAT and CDR2 FQNNGV come from the germline V gene. CDR3 length: 11 amino acids. CDR3 loop: CASSVSYEQYF. Here the CDR3 DNA reads TGTGCCAGCAGCGTTTCTTACGAGCAGTACTTC.

This clone was counted once. The CDR3 nucleotides are TGTGCCAGCAGCCAAGAAGCGGGCTGGGGACTAGCCTCCTCCTACGAGCAGTACTTC. Its protein is CASSQEAGWGLASSYEQYF. J is TRBJ2-7 and V is TRBV3-1 (or the pseudogene TRBV3-2), with 9 nucleotides matching TRBD2. Germline V CDR1 and CDR2: LGHDT, YNNKEL (reference sequence). The CDR3 is made up of 19 amino acids. Losses at the gene ends were 0 bases for V and 0 bases for J; bases not matched to a gene: 12.

This chain uses TRBV2 with TRBJ2-3; 7 positions match TRBD2. There are 15 residues in the CDR3. Germline assignment: CDR1 SNHLY and CDR2 FYNNEI. V was clipped by 1 base and J by 7 bases; unmatched bases: 8. The CDR3 spells CASSEGGTTTHTQYF. CDR3 coding DNA: TGTGCCAGCAGTGAAGGGGGGACTACAACACATACGCAGTATTTT. The full variable domain, rest sourced from reference TRBV2 and TRBJ2-3, is EPEVTQTPSHQVTQMGQEVILRCVPISNHLYFYWYRQILGQKVEFLVSFYNNEISEKSEIFDDQFSVERPDGSNFTLKIRSTKLEDSAMYFCASSEGGTTTHTQYFGPGTRLTVL.

The V and J genes are TRBV27 and TRBJ2-1; TRBD2 aligns across 8 bases. This CDR3 is 14 amino acids long. V shed 6 bases and J 10 bases; nucleotides not matched to a gene: 11. The germline gives CDR1 MNHEY, CDR2 SMNVEV (reference sequence). CDR3 sequence reads: CASSAMWTSIEQFF. The CDR3 coding sequence is TGTGCCAGCAGCGCAATGTGGACTAGCATCGAGCAGTTCTTC.

The gene calls are TRBV12-3 or TRBV12-4 and TRBJ2-2, with D perhaps TRBD1 (6 bases). The CDR3 length is 13 residues. The V end lost 5 bases, the J end lost 4 bases, and 8 bases lay between the germline ends. The CDR3 reads CASSTGSTGELFF. As DNA, the CDR3 is TGTGCCAGCAGTACAGGGTCCACCGGGGAGCTGTTTTTT.

V usage is TRBV27 and J usage is TRBJ1-4, with 7 bases fitting TRBD1. The V gene end was trimmed by 8 bases and the J gene end by 0 bases; junction bases not matched to a gene: 18. CDR3 size: 19 residues. Germline-derived CDR1 and CDR2 are MNHEY and SMNVEV (reference sequence). CDR3 residues: CASQRRGPANIATNEKLFF. The CDR3 nucleotides read TGTGCCAGCCAGAGAAGGGGGCCCGCTAATATTGCAACTAATGAAAAACTGTTTTTT. Using reference TRBV27 and TRBJ1-4 for the parts outside the CDR3, the full variable domain is EAQVTQNPRYLITVTGKKLTVTCSQNMNHEYMSWYRQDPGLGLRQIYYSMNVEVTDKGDVPEGYKVSRKEKRNFPLILESPSPNQTSLYFCASQRRGPANIATNEKLFFGSGTQLSVL.

The chain combines TRBV28 with TRBJ2-7, with 7 nucleotides matching TRBD1. The CDR3 totals 15 residues. The junction had 7 bases not matched to a gene; V was cut back by 5 bases and J by 0 bases. CDR1 is MDHEN, CDR2 SYDVKM, per germline. CDR3 sequence (DNA): TGTGCCAGCAGTCCCCAGGCAGGGGGCTCCTACGAGCAGTACTTC. It codes for CASSPQAGGSYEQYF. Using reference TRBV28 and TRBJ2-7 for the parts outside the CDR3, the full variable domain is DVKVTQSSRYLVKRTGEKVFLECVQDMDHENMFWYRQDPGLGLRLIYFSYDVKMKEKGDIPEGYSVSREKKERFSLILESASTNQTSMYLCASSPQAGGSYEQYFGPGTRLTVT.

V usage is TRBV15 and J usage is TRBJ2-7; D ambiguous. The germline V gene encodes CDR1 LNHNV and CDR2 YYDKDF (reference sequence). V gave up 3 bases and J gave up 7 bases, with 10 bases separating them. There are 12 residues in the CDR3. The CDR3 sequence: CATSRESREQYF. CDR3 nucleotides: TGTGCCACCAGCAGGGAGTCGAGGGAGCAGTACTTC.

This clone was seen a few times. The chain joins TRBV6-5 to TRBJ2-1; TRBD2 matches 7 bases. Germline CDR1 and CDR2: MNHEY and SVGAGI. The junction had 6 bases not matched to a gene; V was cut back by 2 bases and J by 5 bases. The CDR3 is 15 residues long. CDR3 in amino acids: CASSYGAGANNEQFF. The CDR3 DNA reads TGTGCCAGCAGTTACGGGGCGGGAGCCAACAATGAGCAGTTCTTC.

V is TRBV10-3 and J is TRBJ1-1, with TRBD1 matching 7 bases. V shed 6 bases and J 2 bases; nucleotides not matched to a gene: 3. The CDR3 totals 13 residues. Germline-derived CDR1 and CDR2 are ENHRY and SYGVKD. The CDR3 here is CAISDRVNTEAFF. Here the CDR3 DNA reads TGTGCCATCAGCGACAGGGTAAACACTGAAGCTTTCTTT.